The source of this TCR beta chain is a study of blood T cell repertoires in COVID-19. A few counts support this clone. Germline V lookup: CDR1 SEHNR, CDR2 FQNEAQ (reference sequence). The CDR3 spans 15 residues. V shed 5 bases and J shed 7 bases, with 17 bases lying between them. Original methodology: Quantification of nucleated cells was approximated via reference gene primer amplification. The data were produced by immunoSEQ multiplex PCR, yet TCRdb's version contains in-frame clones alone and is incomplete. The DNA gave D and trimming, while V, J and clone size come from that table. The repertoire holds around 120,000 clones, with around 79% as singletons.

This rearrangement joins TRBV7-9 to TRBJ2-2; D might be TRBD2 (6 bases). This TCR was recovered from a man aged 50 or older with acute or convalescent COVID-19. Sequenced material: peripheral blood. The CDR3 DNA follows: TGTGCCAGCAGCCTACTAGCTGGGATTGTCGGGGAGCTGTTTTTT. This codes for CASSLLAGIVGELFF.